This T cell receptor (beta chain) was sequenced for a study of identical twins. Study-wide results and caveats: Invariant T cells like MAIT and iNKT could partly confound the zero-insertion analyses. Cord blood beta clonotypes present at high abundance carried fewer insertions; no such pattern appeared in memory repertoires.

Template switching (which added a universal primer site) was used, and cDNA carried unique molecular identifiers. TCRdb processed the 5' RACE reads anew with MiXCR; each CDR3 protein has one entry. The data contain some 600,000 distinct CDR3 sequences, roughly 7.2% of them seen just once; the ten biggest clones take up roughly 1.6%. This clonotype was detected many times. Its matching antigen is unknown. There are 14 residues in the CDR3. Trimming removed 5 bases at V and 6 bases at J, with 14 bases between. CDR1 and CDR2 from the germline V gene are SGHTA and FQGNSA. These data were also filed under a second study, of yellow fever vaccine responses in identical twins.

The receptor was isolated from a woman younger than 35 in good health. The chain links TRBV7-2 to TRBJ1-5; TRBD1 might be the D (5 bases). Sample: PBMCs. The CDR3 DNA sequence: TGTGCCAGCAGCCCCCGGGGGGATGGTCAGCCCCAGCATTTT. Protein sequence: CASSPRGDGQPQHF.